This T cell receptor (beta chain) derives from a study of T cells after yellow fever vaccination. TCRdb processed the 5' RACE reads anew with MiXCR; each CDR3 protein has one entry. This sample has some 120,000 distinct CDR3 sequences, with approximately 8.4% found just once. V shed 0 bases, J shed 0 bases, and the junction held 10 bases outside the gene matches. CDR1 and CDR2 from the germline V gene are SGHRS and YFSETQ. This CDR3 has 18 residues. This clonotype was counted at least ten times. The sequencing used CD8+ T cells sorted from PBMCs, collected 45 days after the yellow fever booster vaccination. This sequence was found in a man aged 25 to 40 who received the YFV17D yellow fever vaccine. The rearrangement links TRBV5-1 to TRBJ2-5, with 8 bases identical to TRBD2. CDR3 residues: CASSLVSGSGTYQETQYF. In DNA form, the CDR3 reads TGCGCCAGCAGCTTGGTATCCGGTAGCGGGACGTACCAAGAGACCCAGTACTTC.